What follows are 28 T cell receptor beta chains derived from one specimen sequenced in a study of OX40 agonist ivuxolimab in advanced cancers. Library construction relied on the immunoSEQ multiplex PCR assay. This immuneACCESS table, as held by TCRdb, lists in-frame sequences with V and J called but not all clones. Of the missing ones, under half trace to an unresolved V gene in checked studies; the others have no known cause. This sample is represented by approximately 61,000 clones; approximately 90% of them were singletons. The ten largest clones capture 0.3% to 0.35% of the sample. The specimen was CD4+ or CD8+ T cells sorted from blood, collected in a trial of the OX40 agonist ivuxolimab. Receptors were obtained from an adult with an advanced solid tumor such as melanoma, head and neck, liver or kidney cancer.

This chain joins TRBV4-1 and TRBJ2-1, with 9 bases identical to TRBD2. Per the germline V gene, CDR1 is MGHRA and CDR2 is YSYEKL. V lost 0 bases and J lost 1; bases outside the gene matches: 10. The length of the CDR3 is 19 residues. The CDR3 DNA reads TGCGCCAGCAGCCAAGAAGGGCGGGGGGGCAGGTTATCCTACAATGAGCAGTTCTTC. Amino acid sequence: CASSQEGRGGRLSYNEQFF.

A word on this clone: The conserved closing phenylalanine or tryptophan is absent in this CDR3, likely reflecting a read error. No DNA is shown, since the ends of the CDR3 on it are uncertain; the CDR3 is the one TCRdb lists. V is TRBV18 and J is TRBJ2-4; TRBD2, the D gene given by the table, was not confirmed from the DNA. The CDR3 extends over 13 residues, inclusive of both ends. CDR1 is KGHSH and CDR2 is LQKENI in the germline V gene. CDR3 region: CASSPSLNSRFLV.

The V gene is TRBV6-1, the J gene TRBJ2-5; D is possibly TRBD2 (5 bases). The DNA end is a closer match to TRBJ2-7, so the J assignment may be wrong. The CDR3 covers 14 residues. Germline CDR1 reads MNHNS; CDR2 reads SASEGT. In nucleotides, the CDR3 is TGTGCCAGCAGTGGAGAGGGTCCCTCCTACGAGCAGTACTTC. It specifies CASSGEGPSYEQYF.

The rearrangement uses TRBV23-1 and TRBJ1-1; D gene uncertain. TRBV23-1 counts as an open reading frame of uncertain function. Trimming took off 0 bases at V and 0 bases at J, with 11 bases between the two ends. The CDR3 runs 16 residues. CDR3 nucleotide sequence: TGCGCCAGCAGTCAATCCCCGACGGGGATGAACACTGAAGCTTTCTTT. It yields the protein CASSQSPTGMNTEAFF.

This clone was detected a few times. This sequence joins TRBV19 and TRBJ2-2, with TRBD2 identical over 8 bases. Germline V lookup: CDR1 LNHDA, CDR2 SQIVND (reference sequence). The CDR3 runs to 17 residues. The junction had 10 bases not matched to a gene; V was cut back by 3 bases and J by 4 bases. The DNA for the CDR3 is TGTGCCAGTAGTATCCTAACCCCTCTAGCGGGCACCGGGGAGCTGTTTTTT. Its protein is CASSILTPLAGTGELFF. Looking up the rest from reference TRBV19 and TRBJ2-2 gives the full variable domain: DGGITQSPKYLFRKEGQNVTLSCEQNLNHDAMYWYRQDPGQGLRLIYYSQIVNDFQKGDIAEGYSVSREKKESFPLTVTSAQKNPTAFYLCASSILTPLAGTGELFFGEGSRLTVL.

The chain couples TRBV30 to TRBJ2-7, with TRBD2 as a possible D gene (5 bases). The CDR3 consists of 13 residues. Germline V gene data show CDR1 as GTSNPN and CDR2 as SVGIG (reference sequence). The ends were cut back, 0 bases at V and 6 bases at J, with 12 bases in the middle. The CDR3 sequence is CAWSVDPGSEQYF. The CDR3 bases are TGTGCCTGGAGTGTAGACCCGGGGAGCGAGCAGTACTTC.

This clone was detected only once. CDR3 amino acids: CASSVPSGGPSEQFF. CDR3 in DNA: TGTGCCAGCAGTGTCCCTAGCGGGGGCCCCTCAGAGCAGTTCTTC. The V gene is TRBV2, the J gene TRBJ2-1, with 10 positions matching TRBD2. The CDR3 is made up of 15 amino acids. V lost 4 bases, J lost 10 bases, and 10 bases stayed unmatched. Per germline, CDR1 SNHLY and CDR2 FYNNEI.

This clone appeared a single time. V gene TRBV4-2 combines with J gene TRBJ2-7; no reliable D call. The germline V and J ends were trimmed by 4 bases and 0 bases, with 22 bases remaining between them. The length of the CDR3 is 18 residues. Germline assignment: CDR1 LGHNA and CDR2 YNFKEQ. In nucleotides, the CDR3 is TGTGCCAGCAGCCCCGAGTCGACCTGGACGACAAGCTCCTACGAGCAGTACTTC. It encodes CASSPESTWTTSSYEQYF.

In its sample, this clone was seen once. The V gene is TRBV28, the J gene TRBJ1-4; D ambiguous. The CDR3 length is 18 residues. Germline lookup yields CDR1 MDHEN and CDR2 SYDVKM. Trimming took off 5 bases at V and 0 bases at J, with 19 bases between the two ends. The CDR3 sequence is CASSIMVITSSTNEKLFF. The CDR3 region has the DNA TGTGCCAGCAGTATTATGGTAATAACGTCTTCAACTAATGAAAAACTGTTTTTT.

V is TRBV6-5 and J is TRBJ1-5, with D perhaps TRBD1 (5 bases). Trimming took off 2 bases at V and 1 base at J, with 6 bases between the two ends. In germline, CDR1 is MNHEY, CDR2 SVGAGI. The CDR3 totals 14 residues. CDR3 protein: CASSYGDSNQPQHF. The CDR3, as DNA: TGTGCCAGCAGTTACGGGGACAGCAATCAGCCCCAGCATTTT.

This clone is a singleton in its sample. The chain carries TRBV4-1 and TRBJ2-5, with TRBD2 identical over 13 bases. Germline V gene sequence: CDR1 MGHRA, CDR2 YSYEKL. The J segment lost 4 bases and the V segment lost 0 bases, leaving 5 bases of the junction unmatched. The CDR3 spans 17 residues. The CDR3 spells CASSQDSTSGGAETQYF. CDR3 DNA sequence: TGCGCCAGCAGCCAAGATAGTACTAGCGGGGGGGCAGAGACCCAGTACTTC.

V is TRBV6-4 and J is TRBJ1-2; D not resolved. CDR3 size: 12 residues. The germline V gene has CDR1 MRHNA and CDR2 SNTAGT. V was cut by 2 bases and J by 2 bases, with 3 bases left in between. The CDR3 sequence: CASSDENYGYTF. The CDR3 nucleotides read TGTGCCAGCAGTGACGAAAACTATGGCTACACCTTC.

The rearrangement uses TRBV11-2 and TRBJ2-3, with TRBD2 matching 13 bases. Germline lookup yields CDR1 SGHAT and CDR2 FQNNGV. V dropped 5 bases and J dropped 3; count of bases not matched to a gene: 14. The CDR3 has 19 residues. This CDR3 reads CASSPGSLRGLAGTDTQYF. CDR3 coding DNA: TGTGCCAGCAGCCCCGGAAGTCTAAGGGGACTAGCGGGGACAGATACGCAGTATTTT. Drawing the rest from reference TRBV11-2 and TRBJ2-3, the complete variable domain is EAGVAQSPRYKIIEKRQSVAFWCNPISGHATLYWYQQILGQGPKLLIQFQNNGVVDDSQLPKDRFSAERLKGVDSTLKIQPAKLEDSAVYLCASSPGSLRGLAGTDTQYFGPGTRLTVL.

The chain links TRBV10-3 to TRBJ1-5; no clear D. Germline assignment: CDR1 ENHRY and CDR2 SYGVKD. Trimming removed 0 bases from V and 0 bases from J, with 3 bases in between. The CDR3 runs 14 residues. The CDR3: CAISESYSNQPQHF. The CDR3 bases are TGTGCCATCAGTGAGTCCTATAGCAATCAGCCCCAGCATTTT.

This clone was observed a single time. The gene calls are TRBV5-1 and TRBJ2-3; TRBD2 aligns across 7 bases. J was trimmed by 5 bases and V by 3 bases; bases with no gene match: 9. The CDR3 has 15 residues. Germline V gene sequence: CDR1 SGHRS, CDR2 YFSETQ. CDR3 in amino acids: CASSSGLSPQDTQYF. CDR3 bases: TGCGCCAGCAGCTCGGGACTATCCCCTCAAGATACGCAGTATTTT.

The V and J genes are TRBV11-2 and TRBJ1-3; D remains ambiguous. Germline V gene lookup returns CDR1 SGHAT and CDR2 FQNNGV. There are 17 residues in the CDR3. V gave up 0 bases and J gave up 4 bases, with 16 bases separating them. The CDR3 DNA sequence: TGTGCCAGCAGCTTAGAAGCGTCGGGCCGAGGGGGAAACACCATATATTTT. This translates into CASSLEASGRGGNTIYF.

V and J are TRBV30 and TRBJ2-2; D might be TRBD1 or TRBD2, each matching 5 bases. CDR1 GTSNPN and CDR2 SVGIG come from the germline V gene (reference sequence). The CDR3 covers 13 residues. V lost 2 bases and J lost 5, with 9 bases in between. The CDR3 DNA sequence: TGTGCCTGGAGTAGCTGGGGGACCGGGGAGCTGTTTTTT. Encoded protein: CAWSSWGTGELFF.

The V and J genes are TRBV7-8 and TRBJ1-3; D is ambiguous. Trimming took 5 bases from V and 0 from J, leaving 14 bases between them. Per germline, CDR1 SGHVS and CDR2 FQNEAQ. This CDR3 comprises 16 residues. Here the CDR3 reads CASSPLTAISGNTIYF. The CDR3 DNA reads as TGTGCCAGCAGCCCTCTGACGGCTATCTCTGGAAACACCATATATTTT.

The rearrangement links TRBV19 to TRBJ1-2, with 9 bases that match TRBD1. This CDR3 has 14 residues. Per the germline V gene, CDR1 is LNHDA and CDR2 is SQIVND (reference sequence). V shed 3 bases and J 3 bases; nucleotides not matched to a gene: 2. This CDR3 reads CASSMTGGYYGYTF. The CDR3, as DNA: TGTGCCAGTAGTATGACAGGGGGATACTATGGCTACACCTTC.

The chain's CDR3 is CASSIDQGGNQPQHF. The DNA for the CDR3 is TGTGCCAGTAGTATAGATCAGGGCGGCAATCAGCCCCAGCATTTT. The gene calls are TRBV19 and TRBJ1-5; maybe TRBD1 (5 bases). The CDR3 length is 15 residues. Per the germline V gene, CDR1 is LNHDA and CDR2 is SQIVND (reference sequence). Trimming took 0 bases from V and 2 from J, leaving 8 bases between them.

The chain has TRBV7-9 and TRBJ2-1, with 7 bases lining up with TRBD1. The germline V gene has CDR1 SEHNR and CDR2 FQNEAQ (reference sequence). The CDR3 runs 14 residues. V trimming: 3 bases; J trimming: 1 base; junction bases outside the gene matches: 0. CDR3 loop: CASSLDRSYNEQFF. The CDR3 bases are TGTGCCAGCAGCTTGGACAGGTCCTACAATGAGCAGTTCTTC.

The V gene is TRBV9, the J gene TRBJ2-5, with 8 nucleotides matching TRBD1. This CDR3 comprises 16 residues. The V segment lost 0 bases and the J segment 7 bases; nucleotides outside the gene matches: 11. Per the germline V gene, CDR1 is SGDLS and CDR2 is YYNGEE. CDR3 sequence reads: CASSVVSGGMGGTQYF. The CDR3, as DNA: TGTGCCAGCAGCGTAGTCTCAGGGGGCATGGGAGGGACCCAGTACTTC.

The chain carries TRBV5-1 and TRBJ2-3, with 11 positions matching TRBD2. Per germline, CDR1 SGHRS and CDR2 YFSETQ. V trimming: 3 bases; J trimming: 5 bases; junction bases outside the gene matches: 8. The CDR3 has 16 amino acids. The CDR3 loop reads CASSWTSGRGRDTQYF. The CDR3 DNA reads TGCGCCAGCAGCTGGACTAGCGGGCGGGGTAGAGATACGCAGTATTTT.

The rearrangement uses TRBV2 and TRBJ2-7; 9 bases map to TRBD2. CDR3 length: 16 amino acids. The trim removed 3 bases at V and 4 bases at J, leaving 10 bases unmatched. Germline-derived CDR1 and CDR2 are SNHLY and FYNNEI. The CDR3 nucleotides read TGTGCCAGCAGTGAGCCGGGACTAGCCCAGTATTACGAGCAGTACTTC. Translating it yields CASSEPGLAQYYEQYF.

This clone was observed a handful of times. This chain links TRBV7-8 with TRBJ1-5; the match to TRBD1 covers 7 bases. Trimming removed 1 base from V and 3 bases from J; junction bases left unmatched: 6. Germline assignment: CDR1 SGHVS and CDR2 FQNEAQ. CDR3 length: 16 residues. The CDR3 spells CASSLGSGGNNQPQHF. As DNA, the CDR3 is TGTGCCAGCAGCTTAGGGTCAGGGGGGAACAATCAGCCCCAGCATTTT.

A single count supports this clone. The V gene is TRBV6-6, the J gene TRBJ1-5; 9 nucleotides agree with TRBD1. In germline, CDR1 is MNHNY, CDR2 SVGAGI (reference sequence). The CDR3 sequence is 15 residues long. With V trimmed by 6 bases and J by 3 bases, 6 bases remained unmatched. The CDR3 region has the DNA TGTGCCAGCAGACGGGACAGGGCCAACAATCAGCCCCAGCATTTT. This translates into CASRRDRANNQPQHF.

V usage is TRBV7-9 and J usage is TRBJ2-1, with unresolved D. Germline V gives CDR1 SEHNR, CDR2 FQNEAQ (reference sequence). V was shortened by 7 bases and J by 0 bases, with 7 bases between the two germline ends. The CDR3 contains 13 residues. The CDR3 sequence is CASMDSSYNEQFF. The CDR3 coding sequence is TGTGCCAGCATGGATAGCTCCTACAATGAGCAGTTCTTC. Filled out from reference TRBV7-9 and TRBJ2-1, the complete variable domain reads DTGVSQNPRHKITKRGQNVTFRCDPISEHNRLYWYRQTLGQGPEFLTYFQNEAQLEKSRLLSDRFSAERPKGSFSTLEIQRTEQGDSAMYLCASMDSSYNEQFFGPGTRLTVL.

This chain uses TRBV14 with TRBJ2-6; D is undetermined. Between the trimmed V and J ends, which lost 4 bases and 0 bases, there was a span of 10 bases. CDR3 length equals 16 residues. Germline lookup yields CDR1 SGHDN and CDR2 FVKESK. The CDR3 nucleotides read TGTGCCAGCAGCCCAGTGAGGATCTCTGGGGCCAACGTCCTGACTTTC. This sequence encodes CASSPVRISGANVLTF.